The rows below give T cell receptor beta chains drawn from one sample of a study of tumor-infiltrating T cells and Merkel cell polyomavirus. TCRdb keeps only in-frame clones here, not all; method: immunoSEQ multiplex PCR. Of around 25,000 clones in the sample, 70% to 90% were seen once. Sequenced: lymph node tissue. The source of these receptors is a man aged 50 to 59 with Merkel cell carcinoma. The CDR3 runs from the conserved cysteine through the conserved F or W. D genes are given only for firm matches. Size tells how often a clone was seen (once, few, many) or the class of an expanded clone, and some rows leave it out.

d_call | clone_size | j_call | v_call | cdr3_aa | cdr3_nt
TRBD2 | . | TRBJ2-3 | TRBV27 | CASSLKGGGRTDTQYF | TGTGCCAGCAGTCTAAAGGGCGGGGGACGCACAGATACGCAGTATTTT
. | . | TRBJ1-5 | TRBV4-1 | CASSQDGGLEPQHF | TGCGCCAGCAGCCAGGACGGGGGGCTTGAGCCCCAGCATTTT
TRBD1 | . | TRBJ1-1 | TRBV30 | CAWSGGQGINAEAFF | TGTGCCTGGAGTGGCGGACAGGGAATTAACGCTGAAGCTTTCTTT
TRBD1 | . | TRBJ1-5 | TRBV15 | CATSRDQQGLNQPQHF | TGTGCCACCAGCAGAGATCAACAGGGGCTTAATCAGCCCCAGCATTTT
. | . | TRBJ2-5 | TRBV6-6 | CASSPGRRGETQYF | TGTGCCAGCAGTCCTGGACGGAGGGGAGAGACCCAGTACTTC
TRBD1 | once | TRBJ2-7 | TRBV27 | CASGRDREDEQYF | TGTGCCAGCGGCCGGGACAGGGAGGACGAGCAGTACTTC
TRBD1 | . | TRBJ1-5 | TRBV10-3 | CAISGTGEGNQPQHF | TGTGCCATCAGTGGGACAGGTGAAGGCAATCAGCCCCAGCATTTT
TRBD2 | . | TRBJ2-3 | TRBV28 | CASTERGGADTQYF | TGTGCCAGCACTGAGCGGGGGGGCGCAGATACGCAGTATTTT
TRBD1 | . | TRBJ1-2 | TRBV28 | CASAAQQGNYGYTF | TGTGCCAGCGCCGCACAACAGGGGAACTATGGCTACACCTTC
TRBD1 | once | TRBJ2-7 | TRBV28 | CASIRVGQGALEQYF | TGTGCCAGCATCCGGGTCGGACAGGGGGCGCTGGAGCAGTACTTC
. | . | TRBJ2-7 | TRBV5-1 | CASSLERYEQYF | TGCGCCAGCAGCTTGGAGCGGTACGAGCAGTACTTC
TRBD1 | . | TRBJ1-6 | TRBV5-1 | CASSSGTGGSPLHF | TGCGCCAGCAGCTCAGGGACAGGGGGTTCACCCCTCCACTTT
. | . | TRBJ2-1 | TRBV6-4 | CASSDRDTDLNEQFF | TGTGCCAGCAGTGACCGGGACACGGACCTGAATGAGCAGTTCTTC
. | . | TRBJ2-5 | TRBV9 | CASSVGVVDSGETQYF | TGTGCCAGCAGCGTAGGGGTCGTGGACTCAGGAGAGACCCAGTACTTC
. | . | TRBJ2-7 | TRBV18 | CASSPIEGGEQYF | TGTGCCAGCTCACCCATTGAAGGGGGCGAGCAGTACTTC
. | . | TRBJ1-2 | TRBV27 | CASSPLGGFYGYTF | TGTGCCAGCAGTCCCTTAGGGGGTTTTTATGGCTACACCTTC
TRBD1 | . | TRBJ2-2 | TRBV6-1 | CASSDTGTVNTGELFF | TGTGCCAGCAGTGATACCGGGACAGTAAACACCGGGGAGCTGTTTTTT
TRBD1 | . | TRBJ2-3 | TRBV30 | CAWSGAWGQRYTDTQYF | TGTGCCTGGAGTGGAGCTTGGGGACAGAGATACACAGATACGCAGTATTTT
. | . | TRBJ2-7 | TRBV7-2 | CASSTQGNSHEQYF | TGTGCCAGCAGCACACAGGGAAATAGCCACGAGCAGTACTTC
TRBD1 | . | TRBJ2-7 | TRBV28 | CASSPSGQGYEQYF | TGTGCCAGCAGTCCTTCGGGACAGGGTTACGAGCAGTACTTC